The 27 T cell receptor beta chains below were found in one sample sequenced in a study of T cell repertoires in cytomegalovirus infection (dated by TCRdb to the late 2010s). The sample's treatment or condition label, decoded: in vitro stimulation with specific CMV peptide epitopes to enrich CMV-specific T cells. Data came from an Illumina HiSeq 1500. TCRdb reprocessing: public reads trimmed at Q25 with fastp, clones called with MiXCR, in-frame beta chains kept. Identical CDR3 protein sequences are pooled into one entry, listed with their most common genes and DNA. The sample data list hundreds of thousands of distinct CDR3 sequences, and roughly 46% of these were observed just once. The top ten clonotypes cover about 45% of the sample. What these receptors recognize is not known. Material: cultured PBMCs, obtained from culture after CMV antigen stimulation. Source of these receptors: a human donor in good health (CMV status not recorded). Some clones in this sample may be carry-over from other donors' samples.

The V call is TRBV11-2, the J call TRBJ2-1; 10 positions match TRBD2. Germline lookup yields CDR1 SGHAT and CDR2 FQNNGV. This CDR3 comprises 16 residues. Trimming took 5 bases from V and 0 from J; bases not matched to a gene: 4. The DNA for the CDR3 is TGTGCCAGCAGCAACCCTAGCGGGAGCTCCTACAATGAGCAGTTCTTC. Residues: CASSNPSGSSYNEQFF.

The rearrangement links TRBV7-6 to TRBJ1-6, with TRBD1 identical over 7 bases. The J segment lost 4 bases and the V segment lost 5 bases, leaving 2 bases of the junction unmatched. CDR3 length: 14 residues. The germline V gene encodes CDR1 SGHVS and CDR2 FNYEAQ. This chain's CDR3 is CASSKQGYNSPLHF. CDR3 coding DNA: TGTGCCAGCAGCAAACAGGGGTATAATTCACCCCTCCACTTT.

The chain carries TRBV7-2 and TRBJ1-5; D not resolved. This CDR3 region has 15 residues. V was cut by 3 bases and J by 6 bases, with 15 bases left in between. Germline lookup yields CDR1 SGHTA and CDR2 FQGNSA. The CDR3 loop reads CASSFSGAASQPQHF. CDR3 DNA sequence: TGTGCCAGCAGCTTCTCCGGAGCAGCATCTCAGCCCCAGCATTTT.

The CDR3 DNA is TGCAGTGCCTACGGACTAGCAGACCAAGAGACCCAGTACTTC. Protein sequence: CSAYGLADQETQYF. The genes are TRBV20-1 and TRBJ2-5; 8 bases are a match to TRBD2. CDR3 length: 14 residues. CDR1 DFQATT and CDR2 SNEGSKA come from the germline V gene (reference sequence). The ends lost 6 bases at V and 0 bases at J; junction bases unmatched: 6.

This clonotype appeared a few times. The V and J genes are TRBV12-5 and TRBJ1-6; the D is unclear. The germline CDR1 and CDR2 sequences are LGHNT and FRNRAP. CDR3 length equals 12 residues. The ends were cut back, 2 bases at V and 10 bases at J, with 6 bases in the middle. CDR3 loop: CASGLFGSPLHF. Here the CDR3 DNA reads TGTGCTAGTGGTTTGTTTGGATCACCCCTCCACTTT.

This clonotype was detected a few times. V is TRBV4-3 and J is TRBJ2-5, with 8 bases that match TRBD2. This CDR3 is built from 15 residues. Germline values: CDR1 LGHNA, CDR2 YSLEER. V gave up 2 bases and J gave up 5 bases; unmatched junction bases: 7. The CDR3, as DNA: TGCGCCAGCAGCCAAAGCGGGGGCCATGGGGAGACCCAGTACTTC. Translating gives CASSQSGGHGETQYF.

This clonotype was seen a single time. This chain links TRBV4-2 with TRBJ2-7, with no clear D. The CDR3 length is 14 residues. The germline V gene encodes CDR1 LGHNA and CDR2 YNFKEQ. Trimming left V 0 bases short and J 1 base short, with 7 bases between. CDR3 residues: CASSQEIGSYEQYF. The CDR3, as DNA: TGTGCCAGCAGCCAAGAGATAGGGTCCTACGAGCAGTACTTC.

The CDR3 coding sequence is TGTGCCAGCAGCCGGAGCGGGGGAAGCTCCTACGAGCAGTACTTC. It specifies CASSRSGGSSYEQYF. The chain recombines TRBV6-5 with TRBJ2-7, with 8 bases fitting TRBD2. The J segment lost 0 bases and the V segment lost 6 bases, leaving 7 bases of the junction unmatched. The CDR3 sequence is 15 residues long. In germline, CDR1 is MNHEY, CDR2 SVGAGI.

V usage is TRBV7-9 and J usage is TRBJ2-7; 7 bases are shared with TRBD2. The germline CDR1 and CDR2 sequences are SEHNR and FQNEAQ (reference sequence). V was clipped by 5 bases and J by 5 bases; unmatched bases: 15. The CDR3 loop spans 16 amino acids. The DNA for the CDR3 is TGTGCCAGCAGCCCAGAGGGAGGGTTAATATACGACGAGCAGTACTTC. Its protein is CASSPEGGLIYDEQYF.

This clonotype turned up a few times. The rearrangement links TRBV6-2 or TRBV6-3 to TRBJ2-7; perhaps TRBD2 as D (6 bases). Germline lookup yields CDR1 MNHEY and CDR2 SVGEGT. The CDR3 is made up of 13 amino acids. The V end was cut by 6 bases, the J end by 5 bases, with 14 bases between. The CDR3, as DNA: TGTGCCAGCAGGACGGCGCGGGGAAACGAGCAGTACTTC. It encodes CASRTARGNEQYF.

J is TRBJ2-3 and V is TRBV28; D gene uncertain. The germline CDR1 and CDR2 sequences are MDHEN and SYDVKM. V was pared by 7 bases and J by 4 bases, with 15 bases between. The CDR3 loop spans 14 amino acids. CDR3 sequence (DNA): TGTGCCAGCAACCGGGTCTACACTTCAGATACGCAGTATTTT. Amino acids: CASNRVYTSDTQYF.

The rearrangement links TRBV10-3 to TRBJ2-7, with 10 bases that match TRBD2. CDR3 length equals 13 residues. Per the germline V gene, CDR1 is ENHRY and CDR2 is SYGVKD. J gave up 5 bases and V 6 bases, and 4 bases lay outside the gene matches. CDR3 residues: CAIREREGNEQYF. The CDR3 DNA sequence: TGTGCCATCAGAGAGCGGGAGGGAAACGAGCAGTACTTC.

This rearrangement joins TRBV12-3 or TRBV12-4 to TRBJ1-4, with TRBD1 as a possible D gene (5 bases). The CDR3 totals 14 residues. The V and J ends lost 2 bases and 4 bases respectively, with 8 bases between them. This CDR3 reads CASSLSGRNEKLFF. Here the CDR3 DNA reads TGTGCCAGCAGTTTATCGGGGCGTAATGAAAAACTGTTTTTT.

The chain joins TRBV7-3 to TRBJ2-7; maybe TRBD2 (5 bases). The CDR3 consists of 16 residues. Germline V gives CDR1 SGHTA, CDR2 FQGTGA. Deletions cut 2 bases from V and 0 bases from J, with 14 bases between. CDR3 DNA sequence: TGTGCCAGCAGCTTAGGAAAGCGGACCAACTCCTACGAGCAGTACTTC. The encoded protein is CASSLGKRTNSYEQYF.

The chain joins TRBV7-6 to TRBJ2-3; a possible D gene is TRBD1 (6 bases). Germline V CDR1 and CDR2: SGHVS, FNYEAQ. CDR3 length: 13 residues. Trimming took off 5 bases at V and 3 bases at J, with 9 bases between the two ends. The CDR3 DNA sequence: TGTGCCAGCAGCCAAGGACAGACAGATACGCAGTATTTT. Encoded protein: CASSQGQTDTQYF.

This clonotype was seen at least ten times. V is TRBV7-2 and J is TRBJ1-5; D uncertain. Germline CDR1 SGHTA, CDR2 FQGNSA. The CDR3 is made up of 15 amino acids. The V and J ends lost 5 bases and 5 bases respectively, with 16 bases between them. CDR3 sequence: CASSRSRAGDQPQHF. The CDR3 DNA reads TGTGCCAGCAGCCGTTCGAGGGCTGGGGATCAGCCCCAGCATTTT.

The chain employs TRBV10-3 and TRBJ2-4; a weak D match, TRBD1 (5 bases). V was pared by 0 bases and J by 0 bases, with 6 bases between. The CDR3 consists of 15 residues. The germline V gene has CDR1 ENHRY and CDR2 SYGVKD. The CDR3 spells CAISESGEAKNIQYF. The CDR3 region has the DNA TGTGCCATCAGTGAGTCAGGGGAAGCCAAAAACATTCAGTACTTC.

This chain connects TRBV6-2 or TRBV6-3 to TRBJ2-2, with D perhaps TRBD1 (6 bases). The CDR3 is made up of 13 amino acids. Per germline, CDR1 MNHEY and CDR2 SVGEGT. V lost 8 bases and J 0 bases, leaving 7 bases between the germline ends. The CDR3 region has the DNA TGTGCCAGCGGACAGTCGAACACCGGGGAGCTGTTTTTT. This translates into CASGQSNTGELFF.

The chain employs TRBV4-1 and TRBJ1-2; D unclear. Trimming shortened V by 2 bases and J by 1 base, and 11 bases separated the two germline ends. CDR1 and CDR2 (germline): MGHRA, YSYEKL. The CDR3 has 15 residues. DNA of the CDR3: TGCGCCAGCAGCCAATCCCCTGGTATTAACTATGGCTACACCTTC. It encodes CASSQSPGINYGYTF.

The genes are TRBV5-4 and TRBJ2-1; TRBD2 might be the D (7 bases). CDR3 length: 16 amino acids. Per germline, CDR1 SGHNT and CDR2 YYREEE (reference sequence). Deletions cut 5 bases from V and 0 bases from J, with 15 bases between. CDR3: CASSTRGASSYNEQFF. CDR3 bases: TGTGCCAGCAGTACACGGGGGGCTAGCTCCTACAATGAGCAGTTCTTC.

The sample holds a few counts of this clonotype. This chain uses TRBV7-6 with TRBJ1-3; D is undetermined. This CDR3 has 14 residues. Germline CDR1 is SGHVS and CDR2 is FNYEAQ. V was shortened by 1 base and J by 4 bases, with 8 bases between the two germline ends. CDR3 nucleotides: TGTGCCAGCAGCTTAGAGCCCGAAGGAAACACCATATATTTT. As protein: CASSLEPEGNTIYF.

This clonotype has just a few counts. The DNA for the CDR3 is TGTGCCAGCAGCTCTAGATCTGGGGTTGGTCAGCCCCAGCATTTT. Its translation: CASSSRSGVGQPQHF. V is TRBV7-2 and J is TRBJ1-5; the D is unclear. V was shortened by 4 bases and J by 6 bases, with 16 bases between the two germline ends. The CDR3 extends over 15 amino acids. Germline V gene lookup returns CDR1 SGHTA and CDR2 FQGNSA.

This clonotype occurred a few times. The gene calls are TRBV5-1 and TRBJ1-1, with TRBD1 matching over 9 bases. Germline V gene sequence: CDR1 SGHRS, CDR2 YFSETQ. J lost 3 bases, V lost 2 bases, and 8 bases had no gene match. This CDR3 has 16 residues. CDR3 DNA: TGCGCCAGCAGCTTTCCGGGACAGGGACTGGACACTGAAGCTTTCTTT. Translated: CASSFPGQGLDTEAFF.

The rearrangement links TRBV6-2 or TRBV6-3 to TRBJ1-1; D possibly corresponds to TRBD1 (6 bases). The CDR3 is 13 residues long. Trimming shortened V by 6 bases and J by 9 bases, and 17 bases separated the two germline ends. Germline lookup yields CDR1 MNHEY and CDR2 SVGEGT. CDR3 coding DNA: TGTGCCAGCAGCAGACAGGAAGCTAGTAAAGCTTTCTTT. Encoded protein: CASSRQEASKAFF.

V and J are TRBV7-6 and TRBJ1-2; no clear D. Trimming left V 5 bases short and J 6 bases short, with 13 bases between. Germline V gene sequence: CDR1 SGHVS, CDR2 FNYEAQ. The CDR3 sequence is 13 residues long. The CDR3 DNA sequence: TGTGCCAGCAGCCGAGAATGGGGAAATGGCTACACCTTC. This gives the protein CASSREWGNGYTF. Full variable domain (outside the CDR3, taken from reference TRBV7-6 and TRBJ1-2): GAGVSQSPRYKVTKRGQDVALRCDPISGHVSLYWYRQALGQGPEFLTYFNYEAQQDKSGLPNDRFSAERPEGSISTLTIQRTEQRDSAMYRCASSREWGNGYTFGSGTRLTVV.

The chain uses TRBV6-2 or TRBV6-3 and TRBJ2-3; TRBD2 is a possible D gene (6 bases). Trimming took 8 bases from V and 1 from J, leaving 19 bases between them. Germline V gene data show CDR1 as MNHEY and CDR2 as SVGEGT. CDR3 length equals 16 residues. The CDR3 protein is CASAQLGGEGTDTQYF. DNA for the CDR3: TGTGCCAGCGCCCAGCTCGGGGGTGAGGGCACAGATACGCAGTATTTT.

V is TRBV7-2 and J is TRBJ2-1, with 12 nucleotides matching TRBD2. Germline loops: CDR1 SGHTA, CDR2 FQGNSA. The ends lost 4 bases at V and 3 bases at J; junction bases unmatched: 7. The CDR3 is 17 residues long. The DNA of the CDR3 is TGTGCCAGCAGCTCTTCTAGCGGGGGGGCGGGCTACAATGAGCAGTTCTTC. Its translation is CASSSSSGGAGYNEQFF.